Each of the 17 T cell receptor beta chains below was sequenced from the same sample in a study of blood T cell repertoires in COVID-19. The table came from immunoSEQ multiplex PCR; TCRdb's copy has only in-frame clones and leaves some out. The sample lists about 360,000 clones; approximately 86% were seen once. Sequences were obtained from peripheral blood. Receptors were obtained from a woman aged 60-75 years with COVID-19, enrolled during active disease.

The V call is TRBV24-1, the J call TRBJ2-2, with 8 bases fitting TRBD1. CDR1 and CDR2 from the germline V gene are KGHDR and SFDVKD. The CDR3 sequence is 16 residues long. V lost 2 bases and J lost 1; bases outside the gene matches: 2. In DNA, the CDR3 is TGTGCCACCAGTGATTCCGGGACAGGGAACACCGGGGAGCTGTTTTTT. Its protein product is CATSDSGTGNTGELFF.

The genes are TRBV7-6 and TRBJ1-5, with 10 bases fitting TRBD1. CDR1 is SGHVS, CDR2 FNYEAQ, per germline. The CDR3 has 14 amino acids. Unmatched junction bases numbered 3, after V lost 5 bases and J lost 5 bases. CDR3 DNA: TGTGCCAGCAGCCCTGGGACAGGGGATCAGCCCCAGCATTTT. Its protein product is CASSPGTGDQPQHF.

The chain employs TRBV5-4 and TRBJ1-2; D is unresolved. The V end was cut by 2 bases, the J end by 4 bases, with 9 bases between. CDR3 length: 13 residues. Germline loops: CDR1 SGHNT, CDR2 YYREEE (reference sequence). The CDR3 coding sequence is TGTGCCAGCAGCTTCGGGGAATTCTATGGCTACACCTTC. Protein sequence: CASSFGEFYGYTF.

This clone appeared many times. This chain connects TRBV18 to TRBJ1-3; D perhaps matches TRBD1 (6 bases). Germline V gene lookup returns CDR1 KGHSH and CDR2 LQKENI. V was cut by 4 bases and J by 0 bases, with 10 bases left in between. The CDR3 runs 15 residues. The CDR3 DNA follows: TGTGCCAGCTCACACTCGGACAGCTCTGGAAACACCATATATTTT. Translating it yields CASSHSDSSGNTIYF.

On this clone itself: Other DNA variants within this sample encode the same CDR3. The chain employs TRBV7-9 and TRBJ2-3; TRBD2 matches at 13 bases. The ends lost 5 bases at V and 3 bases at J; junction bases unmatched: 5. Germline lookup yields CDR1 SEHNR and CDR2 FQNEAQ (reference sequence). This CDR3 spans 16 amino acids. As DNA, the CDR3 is TGTGCCAGCAGCCCTAGACTAGCGGGGGGTACAGATACGCAGTATTTT. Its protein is CASSPRLAGGTDTQYF.

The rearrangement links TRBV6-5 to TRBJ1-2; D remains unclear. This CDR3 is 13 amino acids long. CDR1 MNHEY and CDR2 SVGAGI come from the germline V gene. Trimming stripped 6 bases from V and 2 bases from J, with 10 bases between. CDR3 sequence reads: CASSRSGNYGYTF. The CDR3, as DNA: TGTGCCAGCAGCCGATCGGGAAACTATGGCTACACCTTC.

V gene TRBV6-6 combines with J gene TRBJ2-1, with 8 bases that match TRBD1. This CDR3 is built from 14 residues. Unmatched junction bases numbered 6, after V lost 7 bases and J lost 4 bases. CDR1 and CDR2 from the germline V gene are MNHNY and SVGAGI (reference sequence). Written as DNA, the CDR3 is TGTGCCAGCATTCAGGACAGGGAATACAATGAGCAGTTCTTC. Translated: CASIQDREYNEQFF.

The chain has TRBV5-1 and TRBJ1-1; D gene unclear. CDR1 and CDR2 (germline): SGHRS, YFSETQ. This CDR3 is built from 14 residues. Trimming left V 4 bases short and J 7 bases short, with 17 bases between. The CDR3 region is CASSRKDSTIEAFF. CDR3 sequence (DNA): TGCGCCAGCAGCCGGAAAGACTCAACCATTGAAGCTTTCTTT.

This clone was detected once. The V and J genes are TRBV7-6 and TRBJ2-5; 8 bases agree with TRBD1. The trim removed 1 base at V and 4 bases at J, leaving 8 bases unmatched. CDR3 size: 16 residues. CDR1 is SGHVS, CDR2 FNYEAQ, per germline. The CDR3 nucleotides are TGTGCCAGCAGCTTAGAGGCGACAGGGGTGGGAGAGACCCAGTACTTC. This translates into CASSLEATGVGETQYF. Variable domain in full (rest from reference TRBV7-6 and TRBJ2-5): GAGVSQSPRYKVTKRGQDVALRCDPISGHVSLYWYRQALGQGPEFLTYFNYEAQQDKSGLPNDRFSAERPEGSISTLTIQRTEQRDSAMYRCASSLEATGVGETQYFGPGTRLLVL.

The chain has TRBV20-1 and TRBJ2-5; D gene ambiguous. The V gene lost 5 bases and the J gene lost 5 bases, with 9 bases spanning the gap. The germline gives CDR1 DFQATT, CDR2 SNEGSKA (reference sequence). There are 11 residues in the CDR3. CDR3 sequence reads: CSARGGETQYF. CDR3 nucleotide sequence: TGCAGTGCTCGAGGCGGTGAGACCCAGTACTTC.

The CDR3 here is CAKGARETQYF. The CDR3 DNA is TGTGCCAAAGGGGCTCGGGAGACCCAGTACTTC. The rearrangement joins TRBV27 to TRBJ2-5; the D gene is possibly TRBD1 (5 bases). There are 11 residues in the CDR3. Trimming cost V 10 bases and J 5 bases, with 11 bases left between them. Germline V lookup: CDR1 MNHEY, CDR2 SMNVEV (reference sequence).

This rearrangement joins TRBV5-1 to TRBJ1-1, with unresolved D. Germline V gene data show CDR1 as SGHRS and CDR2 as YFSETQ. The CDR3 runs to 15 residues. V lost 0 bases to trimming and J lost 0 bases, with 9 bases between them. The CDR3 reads CASSLVSGMNTEAFF. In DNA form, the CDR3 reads TGCGCCAGCAGCTTGGTTTCCGGTATGAACACTGAAGCTTTCTTT. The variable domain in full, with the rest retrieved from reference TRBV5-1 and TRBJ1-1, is KAGVTQTPRYLIKTRGQQVTLSCSPISGHRSVSWYQQTPGQGLQFLFEYFSETQRNKGNFPGRFSGRQFSNSRSEMNVSTLELGDSALYLCASSLVSGMNTEAFFGQGTRLTVV.

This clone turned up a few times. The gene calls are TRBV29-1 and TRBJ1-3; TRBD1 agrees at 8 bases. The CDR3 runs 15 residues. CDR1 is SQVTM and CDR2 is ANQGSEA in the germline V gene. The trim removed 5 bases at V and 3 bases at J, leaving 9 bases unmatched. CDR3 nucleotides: TGCAGCGTTCAAGCCGGGACAGGCCGTGGAAACACCATATATTTT. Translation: CSVQAGTGRGNTIYF.

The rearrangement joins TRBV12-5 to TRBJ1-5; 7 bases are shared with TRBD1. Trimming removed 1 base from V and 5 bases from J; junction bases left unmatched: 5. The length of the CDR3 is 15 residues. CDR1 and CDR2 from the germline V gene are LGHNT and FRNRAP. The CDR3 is CASGLGGQLYQPQHF. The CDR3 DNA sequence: TGTGCTAGTGGTTTGGGGGGACAGCTCTATCAGCCCCAGCATTTT.

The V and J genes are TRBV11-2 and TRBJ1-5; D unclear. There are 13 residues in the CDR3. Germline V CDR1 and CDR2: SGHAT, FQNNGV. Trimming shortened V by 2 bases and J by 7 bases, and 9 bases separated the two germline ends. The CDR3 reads CASSLSLEQPQHF. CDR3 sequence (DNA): TGTGCCAGCAGCTTAAGCCTAGAACAGCCCCAGCATTTT.

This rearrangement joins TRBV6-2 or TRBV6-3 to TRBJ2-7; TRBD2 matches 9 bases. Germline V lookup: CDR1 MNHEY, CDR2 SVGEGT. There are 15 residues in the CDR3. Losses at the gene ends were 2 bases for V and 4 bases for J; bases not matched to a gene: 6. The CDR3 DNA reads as TGTGCCAGCAGTTACCGAAGCGGGGGGTTATACGAGCAGTACTTC. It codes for CASSYRSGGLYEQYF.

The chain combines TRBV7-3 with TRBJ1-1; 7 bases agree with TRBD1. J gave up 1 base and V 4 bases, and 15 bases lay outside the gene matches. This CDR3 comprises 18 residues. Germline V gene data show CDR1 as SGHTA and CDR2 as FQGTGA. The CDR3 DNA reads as TGTGCCAGCAGCTCCGGCGGGGACAGAGGTTGGGGGAACACTGAAGCTTTCTTT. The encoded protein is CASSSGGDRGWGNTEAFF.